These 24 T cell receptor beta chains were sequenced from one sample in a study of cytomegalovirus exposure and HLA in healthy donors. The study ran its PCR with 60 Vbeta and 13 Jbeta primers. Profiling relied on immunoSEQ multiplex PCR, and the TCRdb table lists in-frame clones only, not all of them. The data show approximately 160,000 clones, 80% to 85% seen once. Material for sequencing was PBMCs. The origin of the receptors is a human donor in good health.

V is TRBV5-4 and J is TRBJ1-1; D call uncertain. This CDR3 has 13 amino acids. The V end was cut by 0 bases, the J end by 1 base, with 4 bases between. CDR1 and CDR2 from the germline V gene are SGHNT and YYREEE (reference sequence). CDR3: CASSLGRNTEAFF. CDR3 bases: TGTGCCAGCAGCTTGGGCAGGAACACTGAAGCTTTCTTT.

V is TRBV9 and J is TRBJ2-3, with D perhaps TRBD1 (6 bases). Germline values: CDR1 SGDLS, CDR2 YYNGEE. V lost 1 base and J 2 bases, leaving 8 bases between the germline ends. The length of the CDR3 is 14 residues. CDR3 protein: CASSVNRATDTQYF. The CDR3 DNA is TGTGCCAGCAGCGTAAACAGGGCCACAGATACGCAGTATTTT.

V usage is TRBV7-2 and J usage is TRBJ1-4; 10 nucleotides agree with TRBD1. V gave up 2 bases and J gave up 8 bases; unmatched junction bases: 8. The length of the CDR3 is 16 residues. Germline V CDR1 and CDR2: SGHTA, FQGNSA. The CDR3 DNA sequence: TGTGCCAGCAGCTTACAGACAGGGGGCGATCGGGAAAAACTGTTTTTT. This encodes CASSLQTGGDREKLFF. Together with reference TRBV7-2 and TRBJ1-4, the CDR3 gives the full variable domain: GAGVSQSPSNKVTEKGKDVELRCDPISGHTALYWYRQSLGQGLEFLIYFQGNSAPDKSGLPSDRFSAERTGGSVSTLTIQRTQQEDSAVYLCASSLQTGGDREKLFFGSGTQLSVL.

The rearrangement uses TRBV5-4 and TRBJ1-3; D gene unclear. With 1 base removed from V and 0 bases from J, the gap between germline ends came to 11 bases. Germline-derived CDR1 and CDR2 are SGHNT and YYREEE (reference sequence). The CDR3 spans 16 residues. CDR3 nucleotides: TGTGCCAGCAGCTTGTCTCAGGAAATCTCTGGAAACACCATATATTTT. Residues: CASSLSQEISGNTIYF.

The DNA for the CDR3 is TGCGCCAGCAGCTACACAGGGGGCGGCACTGAAGCTTTCTTT. The encoded protein is CASSYTGGGTEAFF. The V call is TRBV5-1, the J call TRBJ1-1, with 9 positions matching TRBD1. The CDR3 loop spans 14 amino acids. Unmatched junction bases numbered 4, after V lost 3 bases and J lost 4 bases. The germline V gene has CDR1 SGHRS and CDR2 YFSETQ.

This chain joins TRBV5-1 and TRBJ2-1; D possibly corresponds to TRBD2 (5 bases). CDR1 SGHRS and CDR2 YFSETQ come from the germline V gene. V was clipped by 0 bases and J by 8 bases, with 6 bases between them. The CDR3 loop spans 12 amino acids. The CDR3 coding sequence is TGCGCCAGCAGCTTGGACGGGGATGAGCAGTTCTTC. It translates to CASSLDGDEQFF.

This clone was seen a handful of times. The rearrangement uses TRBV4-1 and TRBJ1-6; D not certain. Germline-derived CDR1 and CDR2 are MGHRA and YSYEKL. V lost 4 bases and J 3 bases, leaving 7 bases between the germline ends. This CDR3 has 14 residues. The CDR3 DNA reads TGCGCCAGCAGCCGGAACTACTATAATTCACCCCTCCACTTT. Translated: CASSRNYYNSPLHF.

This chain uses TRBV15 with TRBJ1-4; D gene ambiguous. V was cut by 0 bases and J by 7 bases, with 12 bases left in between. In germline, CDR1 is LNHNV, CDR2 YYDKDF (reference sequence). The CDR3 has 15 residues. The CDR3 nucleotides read TGTGCCACCAGCAGAGACAATTCGCGGGTTGAAAAACTGTTTTTT. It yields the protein CATSRDNSRVEKLFF.

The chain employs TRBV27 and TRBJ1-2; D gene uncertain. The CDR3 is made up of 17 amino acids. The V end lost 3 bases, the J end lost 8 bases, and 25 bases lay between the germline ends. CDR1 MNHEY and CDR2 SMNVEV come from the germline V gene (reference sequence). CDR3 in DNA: TGTGCCAGCAGTTTCATCTTAACGGGCGGGATTTCGGAGGGCTACACCTTC. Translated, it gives CASSFILTGGISEGYTF.

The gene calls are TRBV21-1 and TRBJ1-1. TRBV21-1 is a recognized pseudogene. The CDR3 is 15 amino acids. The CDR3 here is CASSKEGGQDTEAFF. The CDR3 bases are TGTGCCAGCAGCAAAGAGGGAGGCCAGGACACTGAAGCTTTCTTT.

The CDR3 DNA reads as TGTGCCAGCAGCTCCATACAGGCTCCCTACGAGCAGTACTTC. Residues: CASSSIQAPYEQYF. The chain employs TRBV7-9 and TRBJ2-7; weak D call: TRBD1 (5 bases). The CDR3 totals 14 residues. CDR1 is SEHNR and CDR2 is FQNEAQ in the germline V gene (reference sequence). Trimming cost V 4 bases and J 2 bases, with 12 bases left between them.

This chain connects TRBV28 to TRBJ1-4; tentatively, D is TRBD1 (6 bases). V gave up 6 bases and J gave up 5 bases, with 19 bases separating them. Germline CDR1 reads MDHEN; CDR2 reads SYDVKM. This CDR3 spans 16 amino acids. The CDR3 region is CASRGGGGDWNEKLFF. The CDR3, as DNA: TGTGCCAGCAGAGGAGGGGGGGGCGATTGGAATGAAAAACTGTTTTTT.

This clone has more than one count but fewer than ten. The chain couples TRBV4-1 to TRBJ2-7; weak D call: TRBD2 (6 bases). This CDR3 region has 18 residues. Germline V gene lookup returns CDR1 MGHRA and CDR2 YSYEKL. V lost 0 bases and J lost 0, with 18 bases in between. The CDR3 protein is CASSQEGPGPGSSYEQYF. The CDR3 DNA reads TGCGCCAGCAGCCAAGAGGGGCCGGGGCCCGGGAGCTCCTACGAGCAGTACTTC.

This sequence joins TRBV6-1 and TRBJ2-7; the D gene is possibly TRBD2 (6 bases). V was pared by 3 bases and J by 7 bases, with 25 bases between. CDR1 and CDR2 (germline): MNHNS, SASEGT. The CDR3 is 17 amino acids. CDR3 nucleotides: TGTGCCAGCAGTGAGTCTAGATGGGCAGGGCGCGCGGGGGAGCAGTACTTC. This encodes CASSESRWAGRAGEQYF.

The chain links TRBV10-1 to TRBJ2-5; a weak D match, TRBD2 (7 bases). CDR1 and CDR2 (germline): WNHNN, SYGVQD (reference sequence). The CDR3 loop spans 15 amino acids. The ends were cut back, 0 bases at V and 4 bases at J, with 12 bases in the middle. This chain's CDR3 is CASSESGGAPETQYF. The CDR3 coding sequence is TGCGCCAGCAGTGAGTCTGGGGGGGCTCCAGAGACCCAGTACTTC.

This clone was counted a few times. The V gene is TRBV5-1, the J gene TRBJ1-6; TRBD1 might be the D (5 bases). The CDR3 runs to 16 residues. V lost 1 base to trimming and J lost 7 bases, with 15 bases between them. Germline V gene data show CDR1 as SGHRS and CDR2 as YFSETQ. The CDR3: CASSLSSQVGNSPLHF. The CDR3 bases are TGCGCCAGCAGCTTGTCATCACAGGTTGGAAATTCACCCCTCCACTTT.

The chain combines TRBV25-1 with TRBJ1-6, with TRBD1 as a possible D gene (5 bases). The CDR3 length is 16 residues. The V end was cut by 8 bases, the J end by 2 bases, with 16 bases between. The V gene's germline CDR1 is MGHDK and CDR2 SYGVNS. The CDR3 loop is CASGGGGTTYNSPLHF. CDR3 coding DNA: TGTGCCAGCGGAGGTGGAGGGACGACCTATAATTCACCCCTCCACTTT.

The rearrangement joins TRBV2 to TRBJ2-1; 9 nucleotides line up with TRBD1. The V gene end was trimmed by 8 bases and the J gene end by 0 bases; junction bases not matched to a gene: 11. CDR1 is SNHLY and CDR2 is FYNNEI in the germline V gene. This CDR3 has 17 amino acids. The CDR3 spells CASVYRGPMSSYNEQFF. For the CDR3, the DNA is TGTGCCAGCGTGTACAGGGGGCCCATGAGCTCCTACAATGAGCAGTTCTTC. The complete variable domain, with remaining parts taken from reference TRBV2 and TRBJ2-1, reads EPEVTQTPSHQVTQMGQEVILRCVPISNHLYFYWYRQILGQKVEFLVSFYNNEISEKSEIFDDQFSVERPDGSNFTLKIRSTKLEDSAMYFCASVYRGPMSSYNEQFFGPGTRLTVL.

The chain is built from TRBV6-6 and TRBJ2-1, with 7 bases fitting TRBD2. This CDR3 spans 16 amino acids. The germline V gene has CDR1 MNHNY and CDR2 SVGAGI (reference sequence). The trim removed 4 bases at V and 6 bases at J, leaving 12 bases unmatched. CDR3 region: CASSFTNSGGVNEQFF. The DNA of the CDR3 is TGTGCCAGCAGTTTCACAAACTCTGGGGGGGTCAATGAGCAGTTCTTC.

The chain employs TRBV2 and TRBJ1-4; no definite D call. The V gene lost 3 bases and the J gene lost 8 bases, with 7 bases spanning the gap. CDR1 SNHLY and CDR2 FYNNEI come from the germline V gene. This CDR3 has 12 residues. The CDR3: CASSDAGEKLFF. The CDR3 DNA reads TGTGCCAGCAGTGATGCGGGGGAAAAACTGTTTTTT.

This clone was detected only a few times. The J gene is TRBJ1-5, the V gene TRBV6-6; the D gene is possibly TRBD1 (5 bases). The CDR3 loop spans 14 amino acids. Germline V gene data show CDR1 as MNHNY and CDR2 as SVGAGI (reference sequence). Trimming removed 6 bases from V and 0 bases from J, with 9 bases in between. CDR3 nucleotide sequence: TGTGCCAGCAGCCACAGGAATAGCAATCAGCCCCAGCATTTT. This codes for CASSHRNSNQPQHF.

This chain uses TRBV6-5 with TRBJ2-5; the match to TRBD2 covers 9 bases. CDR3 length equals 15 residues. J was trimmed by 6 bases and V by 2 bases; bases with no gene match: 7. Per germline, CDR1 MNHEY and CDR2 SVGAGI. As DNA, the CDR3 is TGTGCCAGCAGTTACGGTGGCGGGGGGGTGCAGACCCAGTACTTC. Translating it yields CASSYGGGGVQTQYF.

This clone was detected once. This CDR3 is CASSFRQQETQYF. The CDR3 DNA reads TGTGCCAGTAGTTTCCGACAGCAAGAGACCCAGTACTTC. V usage is TRBV19 and J usage is TRBJ2-5; tentatively, D is TRBD1 (5 bases). The length of the CDR3 is 13 residues. The V end lost 5 bases, the J end lost 2 bases, and 9 bases lay between the germline ends. Germline V gene lookup returns CDR1 LNHDA and CDR2 SQIVND (reference sequence). The variable domain in full, with the rest retrieved from reference TRBV19 and TRBJ2-5, is DGGITQSPKYLFRKEGQNVTLSCEQNLNHDAMYWYRQDPGQGLRLIYYSQIVNDFQKGDIAEGYSVSREKKESFPLTVTSAQKNPTAFYLCASSFRQQETQYFGPGTRLLVL.

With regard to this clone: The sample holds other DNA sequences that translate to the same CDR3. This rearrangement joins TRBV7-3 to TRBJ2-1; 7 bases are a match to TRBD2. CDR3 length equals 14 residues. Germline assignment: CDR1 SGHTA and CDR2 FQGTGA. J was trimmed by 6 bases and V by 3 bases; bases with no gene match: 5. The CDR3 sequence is CASSFGGGINEQFF. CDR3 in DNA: TGTGCCAGCAGCTTTGGGGGGGGGATCAATGAGCAGTTCTTC.